The 22 T cell receptor beta chains in this list originate from one sample, sequenced in a study of T-cell memory formation after mild COVID-19 (dated by TCRdb to about 2021). Receptors were amplified or captured by 5' RACE. Instrument used: Illumina NovaSeq 6000. TCRdb reran the public reads through fastp at Q25 and MiXCR, keeping productive beta chains. Identical CDR3 protein sequences are pooled into one entry, listed with their most common genes and DNA. The sample includes 300,000 to 400,000 distinct CDR3 sequences, with less than 20% observed a single time. About 22% of the sample is in the top ten clones. Sequencing was performed on PBMCs or a T cell subset sorted from them (not recorded which). These receptors came from a young man who had mild COVID-19 (a few samples of this study predate the infection). The sample titles of this study are shuffled in the database, so cell type and time point are left out; the donor was told from shared clones.

This clonotype has a handful of counts. The CDR3 nucleotides read TGTGCCTGGAGTGCAGTCTACCCCGGCGAGCAGTACTTC. Translation gives CAWSAVYPGEQYF. V is TRBV30 and J is TRBJ2-7; D gene uncertain. V lost 1 base and J lost 6, with 13 bases in between. Germline CDR1 is GTSNPN and CDR2 is SVGIG (reference sequence). CDR3 length equals 13 residues.

This clonotype was seen only a few times. This chain uses TRBV6-2 or TRBV6-3 with TRBJ2-2; 12 bases align to TRBD2. The junction had 6 bases not matched to a gene; V was cut back by 2 bases and J by 5 bases. The CDR3 is 17 residues long. Germline assignment: CDR1 MNHEY and CDR2 SVGEGT. CDR3 in amino acids: CASSYLAGGPRTGELFF. CDR3 nucleotides: TGTGCCAGCAGTTACCTAGCGGGGGGGCCTCGGACCGGGGAGCTGTTTTTT.

J is TRBJ2-5 and V is TRBV3-1; D gene unclear. Germline V lookup: CDR1 LGHDT, CDR2 YNNKEL (reference sequence). The CDR3 covers 14 residues. V was pared by 0 bases and J by 3 bases, with 8 bases between. The CDR3 spells CASSQDPREETQYF. The DNA for the CDR3 is TGTGCCAGCAGCCAAGATCCACGGGAAGAGACCCAGTACTTC.

The sample holds a few counts of this clonotype. The germline gene is not matched at one end of the junction; a read error may be the cause. V usage is TRBV4-1 and J usage is TRBJ2-3, with 7 bases aligning to TRBD2. There are 15 residues in the CDR3. Germline V gene sequence: CDR1 MGHRA, CDR2 YSYEKL. Written as DNA, the CDR3 is TGCGTCAGCAGCCAAGCTGCGGGAGTCACAGATACGCAGTATTTT. The encoded protein is CVSSQAAGVTDTQYF.

This clonotype was found a few times. The V and J genes are TRBV7-9 and TRBJ2-7; 8 positions agree with TRBD1. Unmatched junction bases numbered 3, after V lost 4 bases and J lost 1 base. The CDR3 extends over 14 amino acids. Per germline, CDR1 SEHNR and CDR2 FQNEAQ (reference sequence). The DNA for the CDR3 is TGTGCCAGCAGCTCGGGACAGGATTCCTACGAGCAGTACTTC. Its translation: CASSSGQDSYEQYF. Complete variable domain (other parts from reference TRBV7-9 and TRBJ2-7): DTGVSQNPRHKITKRGQNVTFRCDPISEHNRLYWYRQTLGQGPEFLTYFQNEAQLEKSRLLSDRFSAERPKGSFSTLEIQRTEQGDSAMYLCASSSGQDSYEQYFGPGTRLTVT.

The chain couples TRBV15 to TRBJ2-5; TRBD2 aligns across 7 bases. The V and J ends lost 5 bases and 3 bases, in that order; junction bases with no gene match: 3. The CDR3 is 13 residues long. Germline CDR1 LNHNV, CDR2 YYDKDF (reference sequence). The CDR3 DNA sequence: TGTGCCACCAGCGGGCTAGCGGAAGAGACCCAGTACTTC. The encoded protein is CATSGLAEETQYF.

At least ten counts were recorded for this clonotype. The chain joins TRBV5-1 to TRBJ2-1, with 10 bases identical to TRBD2. The trim removed 0 bases at V and 7 bases at J, leaving 4 bases unmatched. CDR1 is SGHRS, CDR2 YFSETQ, per germline. The CDR3 runs to 15 residues. DNA for the CDR3: TGCGCCAGCAGCTTGGCACTAGCGGGGAGAAATGAGCAGTTCTTC. Its translation: CASSLALAGRNEQFF.

This chain links TRBV5-1 with TRBJ2-1; 12 bases map to TRBD1. Trimming took 3 bases from V and 7 from J; bases not matched to a gene: 8. This CDR3 is 16 amino acids long. The germline V gene has CDR1 SGHRS and CDR2 YFSETQ. CDR3 DNA sequence: TGCGCCAGCAGCTGGCCCCGGGACAGGGGGCGGAATGAGCAGTTCTTC. This translates into CASSWPRDRGRNEQFF.

This clonotype was recorded once. V and J are TRBV4-3 and TRBJ1-6; D possibly corresponds to TRBD1 (6 bases). The V gene lost 4 bases and the J gene lost 7 bases, with 17 bases spanning the gap. The CDR3 has 16 amino acids. Germline CDR1 and CDR2: LGHNA and YSLEER. The CDR3 nucleotides read TGCGCCAGCAGCCTGAGTGGGGGGGCCCCAAATTCACCCCTCCACTTT. Protein: CASSLSGGAPNSPLHF.

The rearrangement uses TRBV24-1 and TRBJ2-3; tentative D call: TRBD2 (6 bases). This CDR3 has 15 amino acids. V lost 5 bases to trimming and J lost 1 base, with 12 bases between them. Germline assignment: CDR1 KGHDR and CDR2 SFDVKD. The DNA for the CDR3 is TGTGCCACCAGTGTAAGGAGCGGGCGCACAGATACGCAGTATTTT. Amino acid sequence: CATSVRSGRTDTQYF.

V and J are TRBV5-1 and TRBJ2-1, with TRBD2 as a possible D gene (7 bases). Trimming removed 0 bases from V and 5 bases from J, with 15 bases in between. CDR3 length equals 16 residues. Germline CDR1 and CDR2: SGHRS and YFSETQ. This CDR3 reads CASSLAGRGADNEQFF. The DNA for the CDR3 is TGCGCCAGCAGCTTGGCAGGACGGGGGGCCGACAATGAGCAGTTCTTC.

The chain couples TRBV6-2 or TRBV6-3 to TRBJ2-4, with D uncertain. The CDR3 sequence is 14 residues long. V shed 0 bases and J shed 6 bases, with 9 bases lying between them. Germline V gene sequence: CDR1 MNHEY, CDR2 SVGEGT. This CDR3 reads CASSYSLGGNIQYF. Written as DNA, the CDR3 is TGTGCCAGCAGTTACTCGTTGGGCGGAAACATTCAGTACTTC.

The chain has TRBV7-7 and TRBJ1-4, with 8 bases matching TRBD1. Germline values: CDR1 SSHAT, CDR2 FNYEAQ (reference sequence). CDR3 length equals 13 residues. The CDR3, as DNA: TGTGCTAGCGCCCAGTCAGGGGGCGAAAAACTGTTTTTT. Protein product: CASAQSGGEKLFF.

In this sample, this clonotype turned up a few times. V and J are TRBV6-5 and TRBJ2-2, with D perhaps matching TRBD1 (5 bases). The CDR3 covers 16 residues. V was trimmed by 6 bases and J by 0 bases, leaving 14 bases between them. Germline CDR1 and CDR2: MNHEY and SVGAGI. The DNA for the CDR3 is TGTGCCAGCAGGGCCCGACAGTCACCGAACACCGGGGAGCTGTTTTTT. Protein: CASRARQSPNTGELFF.

V usage is TRBV9 and J usage is TRBJ2-2, with 9 bases lining up with TRBD1. The CDR3 is 16 amino acids. J lost 3 bases, V lost 4 bases, and 7 bases had no gene match. Germline V CDR1 and CDR2: SGDLS, YYNGEE. CDR3 nucleotides: TGTGCCAGCAGCCTTAGGACAGGGGTAGACACCGGGGAGCTGTTTTTT. Translating gives CASSLRTGVDTGELFF.

The chain employs TRBV4-1 and TRBJ1-4; D ambiguous. V shed 3 bases and J shed 7 bases, with 18 bases lying between them. The CDR3 runs to 16 residues. From germline, CDR1 is MGHRA and CDR2 YSYEKL. The CDR3 bases are TGCGCCAGCAGCCACGGGTCCGACATTCGATCTGAAAAACTGTTTTTT. This encodes CASSHGSDIRSEKLFF.

This clonotype was seen only a few times. This chain joins TRBV20-1 and TRBJ1-2, with D unresolved. V dropped 0 bases and J dropped 10 bases, with 21 bases sitting between them. Germline assignment: CDR1 DFQATT and CDR2 SNEGSKA (reference sequence). This CDR3 spans 15 amino acids. The CDR3 is CSARDPYRRLRDYTF. The CDR3 DNA follows: TGCAGTGCTAGAGATCCATATAGGCGCCTAAGGGACTACACCTTC.

There are many counts of this clonotype. The genes are TRBV6-6 and TRBJ1-2, with 9 positions matching TRBD1. Looked up from germline, CDR1 is MNHNY and CDR2 is SVGAGI (reference sequence). V lost 2 bases to trimming and J lost 3 bases; unmatched junction nucleotides: 1. The CDR3 spans 14 residues. For the CDR3, the DNA is TGTGCCAGCAGTTACCGGACAGGGGACTATGGCTACACCTTC. The encoded protein is CASSYRTGDYGYTF.

Only a few counts were recorded for this clonotype. The chain joins TRBV3-1 to TRBJ2-1; 8 bases match TRBD2. Per germline, CDR1 LGHDT and CDR2 YNNKEL (reference sequence). The junction had 3 bases not matched to a gene; V was cut back by 2 bases and J by 3 bases. CDR3 length equals 15 residues. The CDR3 here is CASSQTGGFYNEQFF. Written as DNA, the CDR3 is TGTGCCAGCAGCCAAACGGGAGGGTTCTACAATGAGCAGTTCTTC.

This clonotype showed up just a few times. The rearrangement uses TRBV7-3 and TRBJ2-1, with 8 bases fitting TRBD1. V shed 1 base and J 8 bases; nucleotides not matched to a gene: 10. Per germline, CDR1 SGHTA and CDR2 FQGTGA. The CDR3 has 16 amino acids. The CDR3 nucleotides are TGTGCCAGCAGCTTAATAAGCGGACAGGGAATCTATGAGCAGTTCTTC. Residues: CASSLISGQGIYEQFF.

This clonotype occurred many times. The chain is built from TRBV30 and TRBJ2-4; D remains unclear. This CDR3 is 13 amino acids long. The V gene's germline CDR1 is GTSNPN and CDR2 SVGIG (reference sequence). The V gene lost 2 bases and the J gene lost 12 bases, with 17 bases spanning the gap. CDR3 coding DNA: TGTGCCTGGAGTACTCACCACCCCGGGCCTCAGTACTTC. Translated: CAWSTHHPGPQYF.

This clonotype came up a few times. The chain uses TRBV6-5 and TRBJ1-1, with D tentatively TRBD1 (5 bases). Germline V gene sequence: CDR1 MNHEY, CDR2 SVGAGI. V lost 2 bases, J lost 4 bases, and 11 bases lay in between. The CDR3 runs to 14 residues. The CDR3 DNA sequence: TGTGCCAGCAGTTACCGACAGCTGATCACTGAAGCTTTCTTT. This sequence encodes CASSYRQLITEAFF.